This record looks at one T cell receptor (beta chain) sequence and its context. This specimen comes from a study of T cell changes during pregnancy in multiple sclerosis. Libraries were prepared by immunoSEQ multiplex PCR; TCRdb keeps only in-frame clonotypes and omits some of them. The sample records about 40,000 clones, approximately 92% being singletons. Germline V gives CDR1 SEHNR, CDR2 FQNEAQ (reference sequence). The CDR3 extends over 14 amino acids. Trimming took 0 bases from V and 2 from J, leaving 7 bases between them. Here the sequenced sample was CD4+ T cells from peripheral blood mononuclear cells, taken in the third trimester of pregnancy. The V gene is TRBV7-9, the J gene TRBJ1-2, with D possibly being TRBD1 (5 bases). The TCR sequence derives from a female donor with multiple sclerosis, enrolled in a pregnancy study. This CDR3 is CASSLAGANYGYTF. The DNA of the CDR3 is TGTGCCAGCAGCTTAGCAGGGGCGAACTATGGCTACACCTTC.